The 24 T cell receptor beta chains listed next were all sequenced from one sample in a study of T-cell memory formation after mild COVID-19. TCRdb re-called the 5' RACE reads with MiXCR, one entry per CDR3 protein. The profile shows 75,000 to 95,000 distinct CDR3 sequences, roughly 16% of them singletons. Sequencing was performed on PBMCs or a T cell subset sorted from them (not recorded which). The receptors here all came from a man aged 18 to 35 who had mild COVID-19 (a few samples of this study predate the infection). Cell type and time point are not known.

This clonotype was counted a few times. The chain links TRBV6-5 to TRBJ1-4; D is unclear. Germline V gives CDR1 MNHEY, CDR2 SVGAGI. The CDR3 covers 14 residues. The V end lost 6 bases, the J end lost 5 bases, and 13 bases lay between the germline ends. CDR3 nucleotide sequence: TGTGCCAGCAGCCGAACGGCGGGCAATGAAAAACTGTTTTTT. Its protein product is CASSRTAGNEKLFF.

The chain is built from TRBV7-2 and TRBJ2-5; D tentatively fits TRBD1 or TRBD2 (5 bases each). The germline V and J ends were trimmed by 4 bases and 2 bases, with 20 bases remaining between them. The germline V gene encodes CDR1 SGHTA and CDR2 FQGNSA. CDR3 size: 17 residues. CDR3 loop: CASSSVSGTWSQETQYF. The CDR3 DNA is TGTGCCAGCAGCTCCGTTTCCGGGACCTGGTCTCAAGAGACCCAGTACTTC.

This chain links TRBV3-2 with TRBJ2-7; the table's D call TRBD1 went unverified against the DNA. TRBV3-2 is a pseudogene locus. The CDR3 spans 17 residues. DNA of the CDR3: TGTGCCAGCAGCCTTGACTTAGACAGACAACTATCCTACGAGCAGTACGTC. This encodes CASSLDLDRQLSYEQYV.

The chain joins TRBV9 to TRBJ2-1, with a tentative D call TRBD1 (6 bases). Trimming left V 3 bases short and J 4 bases short, with 11 bases between. Germline values: CDR1 SGDLS, CDR2 YYNGEE. This CDR3 comprises 14 residues. CDR3 residues: CASSDGQSYNEQFF. The CDR3 DNA follows: TGTGCCAGCAGCGATGGACAGAGTTACAATGAGCAGTTCTTC.

The rearrangement uses TRBV6-6 and TRBJ2-2, with 9 bases matching TRBD1. Trimming at V came to 6 bases and at J to 7 bases, leaving 6 bases not matched to a gene. CDR1 and CDR2 from the germline V gene are MNHNY and SVGAGI (reference sequence). The CDR3 contains 14 residues. For the CDR3, the DNA is TGTGCCAGCAGGTGGACAGGGGAGAACGGGGAGCTGTTTTTT. Protein: CASRWTGENGELFF.

Written as DNA, the CDR3 is TGTGCCGGCACTAGCGGGGGGGCGACAGATACGCAGTATTTT. This sequence encodes CAGTSGGATDTQYF. This chain connects TRBV2 to TRBJ2-3; 13 bases map to TRBD2. J was trimmed by 3 bases and V by 11 bases; bases with no gene match: 5. The CDR3 is 14 residues long. Germline CDR1 reads SNHLY; CDR2 reads FYNNEI.

The chain recombines TRBV5-1 with TRBJ2-4; a possible D gene is TRBD1 (7 bases). V gave up 4 bases and J gave up 4 bases, with 12 bases separating them. Germline V gene lookup returns CDR1 SGHRS and CDR2 YFSETQ. The CDR3 contains 14 residues. CDR3 bases: TGCGCCAGCAGCCCGACAGGGAGGAAAAACATTCAGTACTTC. Translated, it gives CASSPTGRKNIQYF.

The chain couples TRBV20-1 to TRBJ2-4; maybe TRBD2 (6 bases). The CDR3 is 15 amino acids. Trimming left V 4 bases short and J 4 bases short, with 17 bases between. Germline CDR1 and CDR2: DFQATT and SNEGSKA (reference sequence). CDR3: CSATTTTGDKNIQYF. CDR3 in DNA: TGCAGTGCTACGACAACGACGGGGGATAAAAACATTCAGTACTTC.

In its sample, this clonotype was seen a few times. This chain connects TRBV20-1 to TRBJ2-2; 8 positions match TRBD2. With V trimmed by 2 bases and J by 0 bases, 8 bases remained unmatched. There are 17 residues in the CDR3. Germline V gene data show CDR1 as DFQATT and CDR2 as SNEGSKA (reference sequence). CDR3 sequence reads: CSARPFGGLANTGELFF. The CDR3 DNA is TGCAGTGCTAGACCCTTTGGGGGACTAGCGAACACCGGGGAGCTGTTTTTT.

This clonotype was seen a handful of times. The chain has TRBV11-3 and TRBJ2-1, with D unclear. CDR1 is SGHNT and CDR2 is YENEEA in the germline V gene. The CDR3 consists of 12 residues. V gave up 3 bases and J gave up 10 bases, with 10 bases separating them. The CDR3 DNA reads TGTGCCAGCAGCTTCGTCGGGCGGGAGCAGTTCTTC. It encodes CASSFVGREQFF.

This clonotype appeared many times. The V and J genes are TRBV14 and TRBJ1-1; 7 nucleotides agree with TRBD1. The J segment lost 7 bases and the V segment lost 4 bases, leaving 12 bases of the junction unmatched. Per the germline V gene, CDR1 is SGHDN and CDR2 is FVKESK. The CDR3 covers 15 residues. CDR3 region: CASSLGGGLAREAFF. Here the CDR3 DNA reads TGTGCCAGCAGCCTAGGAGGGGGCTTAGCCCGTGAAGCTTTCTTT.

The chain is built from TRBV20-1 and TRBJ1-2, with 11 bases identical to TRBD1. J lost 4 bases, V lost 0 bases, and 1 base had no gene match. The CDR3 extends over 14 amino acids. Germline V CDR1 and CDR2: DFQATT, SNEGSKA (reference sequence). CDR3 DNA sequence: TGCAGTGCTAGAGAGGACAGGGGGCCCTATGGCTACACCTTC. Translation gives CSAREDRGPYGYTF.

As DNA, the CDR3 is TGCGCCAGCAGCCAAGATACGAGGGCAGGGACTCAGCCCCAGCATTTT. This sequence encodes CASSQDTRAGTQPQHF. The V and J genes are TRBV4-1 and TRBJ1-5, with a weak D call TRBD1 (5 bases). The CDR3 contains 16 residues. Trimming took off 0 bases at V and 6 bases at J, with 15 bases between the two ends. Germline V gives CDR1 MGHRA, CDR2 YSYEKL.

V gene TRBV7-9 combines with J gene TRBJ2-5; 7 nucleotides align to TRBD1. The germline gives CDR1 SEHNR, CDR2 FQNEAQ (reference sequence). The trim removed 7 bases at V and 3 bases at J, leaving 2 bases unmatched. The CDR3 extends over 12 amino acids. Written as DNA, the CDR3 is TGTGCCAGCACCGACAGGGAAGAGACCCAGTACTTC. This sequence encodes CASTDREETQYF. The full variable domain, in which reference TRBV7-9 and TRBJ2-5 provide the parts outside the CDR3, is DTGVSQNPRHKITKRGQNVTFRCDPISEHNRLYWYRQTLGQGPEFLTYFQNEAQLEKSRLLSDRFSAERPKGSFSTLEIQRTEQGDSAMYLCASTDREETQYFGPGTRLLVL.

This clonotype was observed a few times. The CDR3 nucleotides are TGCAGTGCTAGCGCTAGCGGGGTAACATGGGAGCAGTTCTTC. Translation: CSASASGVTWEQFF. This rearrangement joins TRBV20-1 to TRBJ2-1; 9 nucleotides agree with TRBD2. The ends lost 3 bases at V and 10 bases at J; junction bases unmatched: 10. The CDR3 covers 14 residues. Per germline, CDR1 DFQATT and CDR2 SNEGSKA (reference sequence).

The chain recombines TRBV2 with TRBJ2-7; D is ambiguous. The CDR3 sequence is 13 residues long. Germline V CDR1 and CDR2: SNHLY, FYNNEI. V shed 1 base and J shed 3 bases, with 7 bases lying between them. In nucleotides, the CDR3 is TGTGCCAGCAGTGAAGAACACGTCTACGAGCAGTACTTC. Translation gives CASSEEHVYEQYF.

This clonotype was picked up a small number of times. The V call is TRBV11-2, the J call TRBJ2-2, with D possibly TRBD1 on 5 matching bases. V gave up 6 bases and J gave up 2 bases, with 10 bases separating them. In germline, CDR1 is SGHAT, CDR2 FQNNGV. This CDR3 is built from 14 residues. CDR3 sequence reads: CASSTDRNTGELFF. The CDR3 nucleotides are TGTGCCAGCAGTACCGACAGAAACACCGGGGAGCTGTTTTTT.

The chain links TRBV4-1 to TRBJ2-3; D might be TRBD1 or TRBD2, each matching 7 bases. The CDR3 sequence is 14 residues long. V lost 6 bases and J lost 3, with 13 bases in between. Germline assignment: CDR1 MGHRA and CDR2 YSYEKL. The CDR3: CASSDREGTDTQYF. DNA of the CDR3: TGCGCCAGCAGTGACAGGGAGGGAACAGATACGCAGTATTTT.

Note on this clonotype: No conserved phenylalanine or tryptophan ends this CDR3, so it is likely a read error. This chain links TRBV7-6 with TRBJ2-3, with D maybe TRBD1 (6 bases). CDR1 is SGHVS, CDR2 FNYEAQ, per germline. CDR3 size: 15 residues. Trimming stripped 5 bases from V and 2 bases from J, with 14 bases between. CDR3 DNA: TGTGCCAGCAGCCCCGTAGGGGGATCCACAGATACGCAGTATTAT. Its translation: CASSPVGGSTDTQYY.

This clonotype was found a few times. The V call is TRBV27, the J call TRBJ2-5, with D perhaps TRBD2 (6 bases). The CDR3 has 13 amino acids. Germline V lookup: CDR1 MNHEY, CDR2 SMNVEV (reference sequence). V shed 3 bases and J shed 5 bases, with 10 bases lying between them. CDR3 residues: CASSFQAGETQYF. The CDR3 coding sequence is TGTGCCAGCAGTTTTCAAGCGGGTGAGACCCAGTACTTC.

This clonotype occurred a few times. The rearrangement links TRBV5-5 to TRBJ2-7, with 7 bases identical to TRBD1. The CDR3 has 14 amino acids. Germline V gene lookup returns CDR1 SGHKS and CDR2 YYEKEE (reference sequence). V dropped 4 bases and J dropped 6; count of bases not matched to a gene: 10. CDR3 protein: CASSPRTTGFEQYV. The DNA of the CDR3 is TGTGCCAGCAGCCCTAGGACGACAGGGTTCGAGCAGTACGTC.

The V call is TRBV4-3, the J call TRBJ2-5, with 8 positions matching TRBD2. V trimming: 1 base; J trimming: 0 bases; junction bases outside the gene matches: 4. CDR1 LGHNA and CDR2 YSLEER come from the germline V gene. The CDR3 is 16 amino acids. The CDR3 sequence: CASSQGPAGDQETQYF. The CDR3 nucleotides are TGCGCCAGCAGCCAAGGTCCAGCGGGGGACCAAGAGACCCAGTACTTC.

The V and J genes are TRBV4-2 and TRBJ2-1; perhaps TRBD1 as D (6 bases). Trimming left V 0 bases short and J 4 bases short, with 10 bases between. The germline V gene has CDR1 LGHNA and CDR2 YNFKEQ. The CDR3 contains 15 residues. CDR3 sequence reads: CASSQEGARYNEQFF. CDR3 coding DNA: TGTGCCAGCAGCCAAGAGGGGGCGCGTTACAATGAGCAGTTCTTC.

The table lists this clonotype with a few counts. V and J are TRBV6-6 and TRBJ1-5; D is unclear. This CDR3 region has 16 residues. V was pared by 0 bases and J by 4 bases, with 13 bases between. The V gene's germline CDR1 is MNHNY and CDR2 SVGAGI (reference sequence). Written as DNA, the CDR3 is TGTGCCAGCAGTTACTCGGTCGAGAGGGCGAATCAGCCCCAGCATTTT. It specifies CASSYSVERANQPQHF.